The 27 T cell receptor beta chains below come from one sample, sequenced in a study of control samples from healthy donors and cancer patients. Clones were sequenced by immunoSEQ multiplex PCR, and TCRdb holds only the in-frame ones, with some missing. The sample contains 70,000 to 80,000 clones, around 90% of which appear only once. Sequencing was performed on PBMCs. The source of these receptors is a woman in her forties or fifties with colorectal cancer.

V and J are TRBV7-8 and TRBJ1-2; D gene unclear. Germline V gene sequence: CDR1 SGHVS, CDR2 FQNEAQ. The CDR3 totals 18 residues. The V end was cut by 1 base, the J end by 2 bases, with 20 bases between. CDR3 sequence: CASSLVLLGDTLNYGYTF. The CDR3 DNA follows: TGTGCCAGCAGCTTAGTATTACTGGGCGACACACTAAACTATGGCTACACCTTC.

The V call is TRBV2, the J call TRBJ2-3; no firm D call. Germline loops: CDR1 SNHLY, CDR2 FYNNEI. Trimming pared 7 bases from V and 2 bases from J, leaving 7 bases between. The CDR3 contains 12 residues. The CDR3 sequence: CASKADTDTQYF. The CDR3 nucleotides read TGTGCCAGCAAGGCAGACACAGATACGCAGTATTTT.

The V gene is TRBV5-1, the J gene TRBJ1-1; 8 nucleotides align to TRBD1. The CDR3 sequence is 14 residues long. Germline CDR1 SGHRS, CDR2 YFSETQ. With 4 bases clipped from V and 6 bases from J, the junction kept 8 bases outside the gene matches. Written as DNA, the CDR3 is TGCGCCAGCAGCCCGGGACAGGAGGGGGCTGAAGCTTTCTTT. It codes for CASSPGQEGAEAFF.

CDR3 DNA sequence: TGTGCCAGCGGAGTCCCCCGTCCTGGAAACACCATATATTTT. Encoded protein: CASGVPRPGNTIYF. The V call is TRBV7-9, the J call TRBJ1-3; no clear D. The CDR3 runs to 14 residues. Germline V gives CDR1 SEHNR, CDR2 FQNEAQ (reference sequence). Between the trimmed V and J ends, which lost 8 bases and 2 bases, there was a span of 13 bases.

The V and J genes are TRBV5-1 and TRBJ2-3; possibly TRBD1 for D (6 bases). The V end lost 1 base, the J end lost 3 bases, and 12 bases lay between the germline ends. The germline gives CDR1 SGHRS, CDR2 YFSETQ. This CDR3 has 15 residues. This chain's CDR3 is CASSLQGTETDTQYF. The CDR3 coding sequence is TGCGCCAGCAGCTTGCAGGGGACGGAGACAGATACGCAGTATTTT.

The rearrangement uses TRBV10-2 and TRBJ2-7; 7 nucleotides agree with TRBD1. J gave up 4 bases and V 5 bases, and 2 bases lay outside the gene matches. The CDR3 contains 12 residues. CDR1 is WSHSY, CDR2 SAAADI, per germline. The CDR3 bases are TGCGCCAGCAGTCTACAGGGGTACGAGCAGTACGTC. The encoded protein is CASSLQGYEQYV.

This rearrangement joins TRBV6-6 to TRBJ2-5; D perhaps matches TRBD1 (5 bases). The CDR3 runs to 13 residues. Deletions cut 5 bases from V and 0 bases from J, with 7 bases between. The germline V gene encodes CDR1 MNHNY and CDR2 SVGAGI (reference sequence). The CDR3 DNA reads TGTGCCAGCAGTCGACAGCACCAAGAGACCCAGTACTTC. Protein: CASSRQHQETQYF.

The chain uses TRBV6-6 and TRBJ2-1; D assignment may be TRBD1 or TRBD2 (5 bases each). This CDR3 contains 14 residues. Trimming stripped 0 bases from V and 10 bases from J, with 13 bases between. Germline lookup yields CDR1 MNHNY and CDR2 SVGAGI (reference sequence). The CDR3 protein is CASSYSRDRVEQFF. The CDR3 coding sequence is TGTGCCAGCAGTTACTCGAGGGACCGGGTGGAGCAGTTCTTC.

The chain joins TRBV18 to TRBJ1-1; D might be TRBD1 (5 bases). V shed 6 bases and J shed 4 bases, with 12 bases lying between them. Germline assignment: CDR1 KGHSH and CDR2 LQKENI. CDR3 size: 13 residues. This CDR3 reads CASSSGGVTEAFF. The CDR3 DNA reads TGTGCCAGCTCCTCCGGGGGGGTCACTGAAGCTTTCTTT.

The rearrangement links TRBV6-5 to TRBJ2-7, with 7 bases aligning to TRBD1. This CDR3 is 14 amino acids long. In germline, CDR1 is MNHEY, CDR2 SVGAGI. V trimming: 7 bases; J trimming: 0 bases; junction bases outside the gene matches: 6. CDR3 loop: CASTGQMSSYEQYV. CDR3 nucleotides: TGTGCCAGCACGGGACAGATGAGCTCCTACGAGCAGTACGTC.

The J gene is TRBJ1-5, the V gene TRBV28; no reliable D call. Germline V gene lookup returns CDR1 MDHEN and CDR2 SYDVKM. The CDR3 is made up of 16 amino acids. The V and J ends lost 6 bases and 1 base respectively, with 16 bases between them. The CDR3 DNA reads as TGTGCCAGCAGGCCCCTTGCTGTTGGGAGCAATCAGCCCCAGCATTTT. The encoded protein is CASRPLAVGSNQPQHF.

CDR3 protein: CASSQQSGGAGEKLFF. Here the CDR3 DNA reads TGTGCCAGCAGCCAACAATCAGGGGGCGCCGGTGAAAAACTGTTTTTT. V and J are TRBV7-2 and TRBJ1-4, with 8 bases identical to TRBD1. With V trimmed by 5 bases and J by 7 bases, 12 bases remained unmatched. This CDR3 is 16 amino acids long. Germline CDR1 and CDR2: SGHTA and FQGNSA.

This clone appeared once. CDR3 coding DNA: TGTGCCATCAGGGGGACAGGGGAGGGCTACACCTTC. Its protein product is CAIRGTGEGYTF. This chain connects TRBV10-3 to TRBJ1-2; 10 bases match TRBD1. The CDR3 spans 12 residues. Germline CDR1 and CDR2: ENHRY and SYGVKD. V shed 6 bases and J 8 bases; nucleotides not matched to a gene: 3.

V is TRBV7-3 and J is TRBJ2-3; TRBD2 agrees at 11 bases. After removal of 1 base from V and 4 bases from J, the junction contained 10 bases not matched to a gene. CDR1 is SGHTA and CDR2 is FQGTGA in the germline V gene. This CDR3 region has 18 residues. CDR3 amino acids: CASSLKPVAGGQADTQYF. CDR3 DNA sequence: TGTGCCAGCAGCTTAAAGCCGGTAGCGGGGGGGCAGGCAGATACGCAGTATTTT.

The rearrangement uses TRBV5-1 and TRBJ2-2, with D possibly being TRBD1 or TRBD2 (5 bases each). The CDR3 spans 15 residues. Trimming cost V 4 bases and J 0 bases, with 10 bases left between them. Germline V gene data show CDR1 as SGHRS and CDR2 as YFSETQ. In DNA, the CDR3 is TGCGCCAGCAGCCCCGGGACGACGAACACCGGGGAGCTGTTTTTT. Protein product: CASSPGTTNTGELFF.

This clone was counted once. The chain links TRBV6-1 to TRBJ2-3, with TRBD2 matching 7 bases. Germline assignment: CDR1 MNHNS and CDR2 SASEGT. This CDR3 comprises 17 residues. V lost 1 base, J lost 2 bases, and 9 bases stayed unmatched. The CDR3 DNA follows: TGTGCCAGCAGTGAAGATAGGCGGGGGAGTCACACAGATACGCAGTATTTT. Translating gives CASSEDRRGSHTDTQYF.

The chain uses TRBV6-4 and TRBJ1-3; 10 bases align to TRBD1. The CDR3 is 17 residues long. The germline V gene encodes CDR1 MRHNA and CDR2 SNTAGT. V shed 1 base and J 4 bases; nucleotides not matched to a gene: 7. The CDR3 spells CASSDFRQGAQGNTIYF. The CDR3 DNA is TGTGCCAGCAGTGACTTTCGACAGGGGGCGCAAGGAAACACCATATATTTT.

CDR3 bases: TGTGCCAGCAGCCCCGTGGGGACAGGCAATCAGCCCCAGCATTTT. As protein: CASSPVGTGNQPQHF. The chain employs TRBV28 and TRBJ1-5, with TRBD1 matching over 7 bases. J lost 2 bases, V lost 6 bases, and 7 bases had no gene match. Germline V CDR1 and CDR2: MDHEN, SYDVKM. This CDR3 region has 15 residues.

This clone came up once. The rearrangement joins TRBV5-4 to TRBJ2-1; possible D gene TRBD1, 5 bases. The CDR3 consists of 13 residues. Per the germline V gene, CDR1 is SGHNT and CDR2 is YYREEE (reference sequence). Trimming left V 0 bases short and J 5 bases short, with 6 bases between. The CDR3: CASSLVGDNEQFF. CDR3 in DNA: TGTGCCAGCAGCTTGGTAGGGGACAATGAGCAGTTCTTC.

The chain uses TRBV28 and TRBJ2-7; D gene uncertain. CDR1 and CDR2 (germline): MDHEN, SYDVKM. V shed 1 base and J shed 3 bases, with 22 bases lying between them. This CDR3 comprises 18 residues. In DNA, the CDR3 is TGTGCCAGCAGTTTATCTGAACTCATGACCGCCTCCAACTACGAGCAGTACGTC. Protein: CASSLSELMTASNYEQYV.

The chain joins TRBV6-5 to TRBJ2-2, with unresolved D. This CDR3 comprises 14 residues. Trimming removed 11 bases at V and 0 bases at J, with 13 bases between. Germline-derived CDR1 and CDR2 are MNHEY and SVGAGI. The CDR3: CASNRSPNTGELFF. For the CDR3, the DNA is TGTGCCTCGAACCGGTCCCCGAACACCGGGGAGCTGTTTTTT.

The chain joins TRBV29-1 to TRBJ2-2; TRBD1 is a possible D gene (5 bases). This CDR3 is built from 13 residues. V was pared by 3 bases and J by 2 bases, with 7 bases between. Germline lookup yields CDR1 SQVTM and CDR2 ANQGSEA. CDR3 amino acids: CSVEQGNTGELFF. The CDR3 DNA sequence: TGCAGCGTTGAGCAGGGAAACACCGGGGAGCTGTTTTTT.

The DNA for the CDR3 is TGTGCCAGCTCACCACCATTAAAGAAAAACTATGGCTACACCTTC. Translating gives CASSPPLKKNYGYTF. V usage is TRBV18 and J usage is TRBJ1-2, with D uncertain. The CDR3 contains 15 residues. The V and J ends lost 0 bases and 2 bases respectively, with 10 bases between them. Germline CDR1 and CDR2: KGHSH and LQKENI. The full variable domain, rest sourced from reference TRBV18 and TRBJ1-2, is NAGVMQNPRHLVRRRGQEARLRCSPMKGHSHVYWYRQLPEEGLKFMVYLQKENIIDESGMPKERFSAEFPKEGPSILRIQQVVRGDSAAYFCASSPPLKKNYGYTFGSGTRLTVV.

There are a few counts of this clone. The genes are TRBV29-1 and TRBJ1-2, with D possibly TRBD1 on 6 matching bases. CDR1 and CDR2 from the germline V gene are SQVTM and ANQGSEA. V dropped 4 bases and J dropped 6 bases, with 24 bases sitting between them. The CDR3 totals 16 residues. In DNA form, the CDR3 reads TGCAGCGTTGTAAGTTTCGGACAGCTGAAGGATAATGGCTACACCTTC. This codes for CSVVSFGQLKDNGYTF.

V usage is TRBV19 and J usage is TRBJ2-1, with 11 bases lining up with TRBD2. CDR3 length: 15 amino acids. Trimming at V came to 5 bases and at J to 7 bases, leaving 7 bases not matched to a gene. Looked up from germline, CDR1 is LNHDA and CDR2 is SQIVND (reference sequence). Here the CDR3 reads CASSVSGGVNNEQFF. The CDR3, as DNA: TGTGCCAGTAGTGTTAGCGGGGGGGTAAATAATGAGCAGTTCTTC.

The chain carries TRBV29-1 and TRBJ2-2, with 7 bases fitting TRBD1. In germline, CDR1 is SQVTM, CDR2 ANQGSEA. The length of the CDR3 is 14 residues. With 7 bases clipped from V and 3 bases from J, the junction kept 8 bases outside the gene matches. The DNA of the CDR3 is TGCAGCGCGAGAACCGGGACAGACACCGGGGAGCTGTTTTTT. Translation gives CSARTGTDTGELFF.

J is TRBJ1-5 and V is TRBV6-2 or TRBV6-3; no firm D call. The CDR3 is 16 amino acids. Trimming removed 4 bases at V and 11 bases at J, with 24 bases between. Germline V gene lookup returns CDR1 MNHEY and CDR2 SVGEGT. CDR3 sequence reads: CASSFSPRPASVAQHF. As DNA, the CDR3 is TGTGCCAGCAGTTTTTCCCCCCGCCCAGCGTCAGTGGCCCAGCATTTT.